This T cell receptor beta chain comes out of a study of OX40 agonist ivuxolimab in advanced cancers. This clone was recorded once. Its antigen is unidentified. Overall study results and limits: CD8+ T cells (on average) carried more expanded clones than CD4+ T cells. The investigators did not determine what antigen specificity the expanded peripheral T cells had. Circulating CD4+ and CD8+ T cells showed clonal expansion by week 6 at 0.1 to 3.0 mg/kg.

Trimming cost V 0 bases and J 1 base, with 8 bases left between them. The length of the CDR3 is 14 residues. In germline, CDR1 is SGHDT, CDR2 YYEEEE. The repertoire was sequenced with immunoSEQ multiplex PCR; TCRdb's copy has only in-frame clones and lacks some. Among around 63,000 clones listed, roughly 87% were seen once. The V and J genes are TRBV5-6 and TRBJ2-7; D remains unclear. This TCR derives from an adult with an advanced solid tumor such as melanoma, head and neck, liver or kidney cancer. Sample: CD4+ or CD8+ T cells sorted from blood, taken in a trial of the OX40 agonist ivuxolimab. The CDR3 is CASSLELNSYEQYF. CDR3 nucleotide sequence: TGTGCCAGCAGCTTGGAACTGAATTCCTACGAGCAGTACTTC.